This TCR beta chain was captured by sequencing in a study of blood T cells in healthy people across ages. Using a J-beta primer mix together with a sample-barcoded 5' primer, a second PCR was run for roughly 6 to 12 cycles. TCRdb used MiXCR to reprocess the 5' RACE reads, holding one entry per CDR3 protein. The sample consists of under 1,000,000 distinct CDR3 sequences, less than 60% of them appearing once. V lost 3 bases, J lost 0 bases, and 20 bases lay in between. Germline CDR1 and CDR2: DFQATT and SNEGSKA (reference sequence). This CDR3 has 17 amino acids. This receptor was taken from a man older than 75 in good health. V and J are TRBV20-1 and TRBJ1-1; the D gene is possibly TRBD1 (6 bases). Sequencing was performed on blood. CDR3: CSARVRTTGHLNTEAFF. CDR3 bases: TGCAGTGCTAGGGTACGAACCACGGGACACCTGAACACTGAAGCTTTCTTT.